The 5 T cell receptor beta chains presented below share a single source sample, sequenced in a study of OX40 agonist ivuxolimab in advanced cancers. This table comes from immunoSEQ multiplex PCR, and its TCRdb copy is limited to in-frame clones, with some not included. The table lists tens of thousands of clones, 70% to 90% of them singletons. This specimen consisted of CD4+ or CD8+ T cells sorted from blood, obtained in a trial of the OX40 agonist ivuxolimab. These receptors came from an adult with an advanced solid tumor such as melanoma, head and neck, liver or kidney cancer.

This chain connects TRBV7-2 to TRBJ2-3; D is uncertain. Per the germline V gene, CDR1 is SGHTA and CDR2 is FQGNSA. Trimming cost V 2 bases and J 4 bases, with 4 bases left between them. The CDR3 is made up of 12 amino acids. The CDR3 is CASSLLADTQYF. The DNA of the CDR3 is TGTGCCAGCAGCTTACTGGCAGATACGCAGTATTTT.

The CDR3 sequence: CASSPVAPGPRNQPQHF. CDR3 nucleotide sequence: TGCGCCAGCAGCCCAGTCGCACCGGGACCAAGAAATCAGCCCCAGCATTTT. The chain links TRBV4-1 to TRBJ1-5; TRBD1 is a possible D gene (5 bases). The CDR3 length is 17 residues. Germline lookup yields CDR1 MGHRA and CDR2 YSYEKL. Trimming shortened V by 4 bases and J by 4 bases, and 20 bases separated the two germline ends.

The chain joins TRBV30 to TRBJ1-4; no firm D call. This CDR3 comprises 17 residues. Germline values: CDR1 GTSNPN, CDR2 SVGIG (reference sequence). Trimming left V 0 bases short and J 7 bases short, with 21 bases between. CDR3 sequence: CAWSVYLLAQGGEKLFF. As DNA, the CDR3 is TGTGCCTGGAGTGTATATCTTCTCGCGCAAGGCGGTGAAAAACTGTTTTTT. Variable domain in full (rest from reference TRBV30 and TRBJ1-4): SQTIHQWPATLVQPVGSPLSLECTVEGTSNPNLYWYRQAAGRGLQLLFYSVGIGQISSEVPQNLSASRPQDRQFILSSKKLLLSDSGFYLCAWSVYLLAQGGEKLFFGSGTQLSVL.

This rearrangement joins TRBV7-8 to TRBJ2-4; 7 positions agree with TRBD1. V gave up 4 bases and J gave up 0 bases; unmatched junction bases: 9. Germline V gene lookup returns CDR1 SGHVS and CDR2 FQNEAQ. The CDR3 length is 17 residues. The CDR3 sequence: CASSSGQPGGAKNIQYF. CDR3 nucleotide sequence: TGTGCCAGCAGCTCGGGACAGCCTGGAGGAGCCAAAAACATTCAGTACTTC.

The chain carries TRBV18 and TRBJ1-4; D is undetermined. V lost 6 bases and J lost 8, with 16 bases in between. The CDR3 runs 14 residues. Germline V gene lookup returns CDR1 KGHSH and CDR2 LQKENI. CDR3 bases: TGTGCCAGCTCCCCGGGAGGGATAGGCGAAAAACTGTTTTTT. It is translated as CASSPGGIGEKLFF.